The next 2 T cell receptor beta chains were all read from a single sample in a study of CD8 T cells in Susac syndrome. Roughly 0.45 to 1 ug RNA was reverse transcribed with random hexamers. TCRdb itself ran the immunoSEQ multiplex PCR reads through MiXCR, one entry per CDR3 protein. The sample yields under 150,000 distinct CDR3 sequences, 94% seen once. The sample was CD8+ T cells from PBMCs. Source of these receptors: a human donor in good health.

V and J are TRBV27 and TRBJ2-7, with 7 nucleotides matching TRBD2. V lost 6 bases and J lost 7; bases outside the gene matches: 9. CDR3 length: 13 amino acids. In germline, CDR1 is MNHEY, CDR2 SMNVEV (reference sequence). The CDR3 loop is CASSLRGTKEQYF. The CDR3 coding sequence is TGTGCCAGCAGCCTCCGGGGGACTAAAGAGCAGTACTTC.

The V gene is TRBV20-1, the J gene TRBJ2-2; TRBD2 agrees at 11 bases. Per the germline V gene, CDR1 is DFQATT and CDR2 is SNEGSKA (reference sequence). CDR3 size: 17 residues. Trimming took 1 base from V and 0 from J; bases not matched to a gene: 4. The CDR3 bases are TGCAGTGCTAGAGTACTAGCGGGGGAAGCGAACACCGGGGAGCTGTTTTTT. Translating it yields CSARVLAGEANTGELFF.